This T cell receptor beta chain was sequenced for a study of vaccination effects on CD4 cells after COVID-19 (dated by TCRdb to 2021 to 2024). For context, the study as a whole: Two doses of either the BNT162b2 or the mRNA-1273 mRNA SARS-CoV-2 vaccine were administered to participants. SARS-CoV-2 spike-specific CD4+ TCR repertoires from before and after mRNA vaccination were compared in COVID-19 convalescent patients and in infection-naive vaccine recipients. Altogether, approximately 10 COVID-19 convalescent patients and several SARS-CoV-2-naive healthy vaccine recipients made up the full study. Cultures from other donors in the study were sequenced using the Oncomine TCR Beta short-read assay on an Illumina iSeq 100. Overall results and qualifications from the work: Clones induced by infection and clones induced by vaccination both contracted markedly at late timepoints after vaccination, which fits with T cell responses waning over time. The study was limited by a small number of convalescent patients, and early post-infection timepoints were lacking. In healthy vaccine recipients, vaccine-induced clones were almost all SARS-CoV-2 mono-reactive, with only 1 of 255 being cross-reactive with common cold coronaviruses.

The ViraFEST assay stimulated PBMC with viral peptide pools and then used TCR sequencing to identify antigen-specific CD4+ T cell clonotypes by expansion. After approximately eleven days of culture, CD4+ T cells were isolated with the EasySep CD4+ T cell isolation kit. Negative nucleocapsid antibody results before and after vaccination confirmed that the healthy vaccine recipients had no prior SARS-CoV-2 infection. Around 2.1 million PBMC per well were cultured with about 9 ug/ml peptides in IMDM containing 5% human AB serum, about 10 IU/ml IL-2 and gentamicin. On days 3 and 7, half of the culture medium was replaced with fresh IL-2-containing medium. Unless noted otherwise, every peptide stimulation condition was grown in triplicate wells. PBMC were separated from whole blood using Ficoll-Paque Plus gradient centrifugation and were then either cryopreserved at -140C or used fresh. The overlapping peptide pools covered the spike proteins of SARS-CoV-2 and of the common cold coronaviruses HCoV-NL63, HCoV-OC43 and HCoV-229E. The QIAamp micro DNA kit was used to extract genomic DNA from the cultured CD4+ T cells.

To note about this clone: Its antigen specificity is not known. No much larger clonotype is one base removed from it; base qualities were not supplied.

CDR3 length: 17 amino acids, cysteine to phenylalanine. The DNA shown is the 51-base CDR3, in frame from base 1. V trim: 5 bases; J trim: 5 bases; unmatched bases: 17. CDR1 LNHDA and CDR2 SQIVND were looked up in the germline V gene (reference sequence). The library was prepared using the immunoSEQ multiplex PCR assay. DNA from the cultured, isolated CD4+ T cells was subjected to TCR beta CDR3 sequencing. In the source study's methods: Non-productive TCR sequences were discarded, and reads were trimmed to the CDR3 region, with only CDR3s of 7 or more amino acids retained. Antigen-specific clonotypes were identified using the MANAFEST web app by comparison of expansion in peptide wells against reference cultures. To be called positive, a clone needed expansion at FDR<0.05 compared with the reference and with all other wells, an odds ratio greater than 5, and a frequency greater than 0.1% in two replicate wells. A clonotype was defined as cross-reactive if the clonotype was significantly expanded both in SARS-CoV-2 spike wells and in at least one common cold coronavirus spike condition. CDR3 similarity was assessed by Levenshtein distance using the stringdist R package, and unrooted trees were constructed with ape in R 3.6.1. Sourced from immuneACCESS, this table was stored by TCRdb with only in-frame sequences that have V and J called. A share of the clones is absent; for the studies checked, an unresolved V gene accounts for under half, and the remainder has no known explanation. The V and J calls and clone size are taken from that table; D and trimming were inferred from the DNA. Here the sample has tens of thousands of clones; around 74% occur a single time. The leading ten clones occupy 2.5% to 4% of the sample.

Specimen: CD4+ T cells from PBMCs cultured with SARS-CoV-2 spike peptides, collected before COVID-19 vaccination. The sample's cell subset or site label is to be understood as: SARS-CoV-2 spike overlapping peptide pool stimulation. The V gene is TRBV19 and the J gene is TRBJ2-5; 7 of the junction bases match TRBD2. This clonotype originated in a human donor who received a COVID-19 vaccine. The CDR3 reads CASSPLGWEGQLETQYF. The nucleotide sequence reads TGTGCCAGTAGTCCCCTGGGTTGGGAGGGCCAGTTGGAGACCCAGTACTTC.